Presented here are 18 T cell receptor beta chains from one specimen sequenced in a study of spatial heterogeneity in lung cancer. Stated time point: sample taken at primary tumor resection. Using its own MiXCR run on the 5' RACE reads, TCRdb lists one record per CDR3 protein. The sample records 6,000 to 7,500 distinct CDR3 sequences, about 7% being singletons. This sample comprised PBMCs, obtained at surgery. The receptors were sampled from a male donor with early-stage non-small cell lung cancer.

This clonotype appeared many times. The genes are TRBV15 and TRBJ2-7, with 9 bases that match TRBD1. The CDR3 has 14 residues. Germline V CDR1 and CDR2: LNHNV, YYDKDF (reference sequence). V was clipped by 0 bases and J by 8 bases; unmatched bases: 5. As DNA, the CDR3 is TGTGCCACCAGCAGAGAGGGGACAGGGTGGAAGCAGTACTTC. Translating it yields CATSREGTGWKQYF.

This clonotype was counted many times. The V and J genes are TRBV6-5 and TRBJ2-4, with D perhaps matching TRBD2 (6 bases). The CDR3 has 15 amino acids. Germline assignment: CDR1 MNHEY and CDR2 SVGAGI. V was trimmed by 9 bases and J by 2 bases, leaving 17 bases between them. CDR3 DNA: TGTGCCAGGGGGACCGAAGGCGGGACCAAAAACATTCAGTACTTC. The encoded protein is CARGTEGGTKNIQYF.

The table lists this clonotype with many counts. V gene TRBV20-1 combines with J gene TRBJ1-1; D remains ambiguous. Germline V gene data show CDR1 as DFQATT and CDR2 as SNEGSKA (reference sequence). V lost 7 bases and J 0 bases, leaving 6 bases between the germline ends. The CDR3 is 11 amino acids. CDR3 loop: CSGPLNTEAFF. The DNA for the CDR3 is TGCAGTGGTCCACTGAACACTGAAGCTTTCTTT.

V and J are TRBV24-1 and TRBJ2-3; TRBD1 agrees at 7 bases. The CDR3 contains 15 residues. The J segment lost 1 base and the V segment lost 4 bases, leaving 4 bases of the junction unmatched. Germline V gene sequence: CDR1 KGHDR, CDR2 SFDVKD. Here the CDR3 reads CATSDRGSGTDTQYF. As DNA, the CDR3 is TGTGCCACCAGTGACAGGGGGAGCGGCACAGATACGCAGTATTTT.

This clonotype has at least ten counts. The CDR3 loop is CASSLDGDYGYTF. In DNA, the CDR3 is TGCGCCAGCAGCTTGGACGGGGACTATGGCTACACCTTC. V usage is TRBV5-1 and J usage is TRBJ1-2; D gene ambiguous. The CDR3 spans 13 residues. V was pared by 0 bases and J by 3 bases, with 6 bases between. Germline V gene data show CDR1 as SGHRS and CDR2 as YFSETQ. The full variable domain, its missing parts supplied by reference TRBV5-1 and TRBJ1-2, is KAGVTQTPRYLIKTRGQQVTLSCSPISGHRSVSWYQQTPGQGLQFLFEYFSETQRNKGNFPGRFSGRQFSNSRSEMNVSTLELGDSALYLCASSLDGDYGYTFGSGTRLTVV.

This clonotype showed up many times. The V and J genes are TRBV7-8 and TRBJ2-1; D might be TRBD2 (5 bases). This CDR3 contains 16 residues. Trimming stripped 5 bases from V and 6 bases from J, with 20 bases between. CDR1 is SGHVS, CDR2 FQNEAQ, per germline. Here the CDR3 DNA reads TGTGCCAGCAGCCTACTGTCGGGGTGGAGTACCAATGAGCAGTTCTTC. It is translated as CASSLLSGWSTNEQFF. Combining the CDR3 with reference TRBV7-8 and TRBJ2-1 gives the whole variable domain GAGVSQSPRYKVAKRGQDVALRCDPISGHVSLFWYQQALGQGPEFLTYFQNEAQLDKSGLPSDRFFAERPEGSVSTLKIQRTQQEDSAVYLCASSLLSGWSTNEQFFGPGTRLTVL.

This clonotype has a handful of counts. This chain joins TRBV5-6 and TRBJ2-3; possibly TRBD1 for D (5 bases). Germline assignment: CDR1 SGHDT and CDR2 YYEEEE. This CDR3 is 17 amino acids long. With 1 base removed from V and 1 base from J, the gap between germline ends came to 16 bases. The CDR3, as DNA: TGTGCCAGCAGCTTGAGTCGGACACCAAAACGCACAGATACGCAGTATTTT. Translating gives CASSLSRTPKRTDTQYF.

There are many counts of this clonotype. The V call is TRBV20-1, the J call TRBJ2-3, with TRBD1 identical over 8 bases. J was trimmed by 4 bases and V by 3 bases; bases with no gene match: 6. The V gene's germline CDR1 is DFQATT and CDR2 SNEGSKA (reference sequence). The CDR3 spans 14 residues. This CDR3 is CSASGRGQADTQYF. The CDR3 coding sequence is TGCAGTGCTAGTGGCAGGGGGCAGGCAGATACGCAGTATTTT.

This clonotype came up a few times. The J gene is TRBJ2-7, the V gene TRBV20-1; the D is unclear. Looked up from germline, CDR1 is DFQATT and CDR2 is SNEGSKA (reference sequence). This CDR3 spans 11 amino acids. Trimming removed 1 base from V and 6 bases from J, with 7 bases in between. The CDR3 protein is CSARVVREQYF. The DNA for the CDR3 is TGCAGTGCTAGAGTGGTGCGCGAGCAGTACTTC.

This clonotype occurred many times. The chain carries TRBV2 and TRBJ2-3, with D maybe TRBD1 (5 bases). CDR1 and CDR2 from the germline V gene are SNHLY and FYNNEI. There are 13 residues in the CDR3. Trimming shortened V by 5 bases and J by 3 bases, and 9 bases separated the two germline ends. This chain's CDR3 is CASSPRQTDTQYF. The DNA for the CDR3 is TGTGCCAGCAGTCCGCGACAGACAGATACGCAGTATTTT.

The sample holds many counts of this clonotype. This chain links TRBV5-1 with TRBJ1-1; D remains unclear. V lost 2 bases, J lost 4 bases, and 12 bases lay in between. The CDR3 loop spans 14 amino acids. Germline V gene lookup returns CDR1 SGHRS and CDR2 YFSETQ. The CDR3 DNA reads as TGCGCCAGCAGCTTCTCGATAGTTGGCACTGAAGCTTTCTTT. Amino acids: CASSFSIVGTEAFF.

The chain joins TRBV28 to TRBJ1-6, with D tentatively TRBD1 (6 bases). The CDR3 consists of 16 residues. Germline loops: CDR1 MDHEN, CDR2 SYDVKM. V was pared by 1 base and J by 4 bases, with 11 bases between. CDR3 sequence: CASSLLPTGYNSPLHF. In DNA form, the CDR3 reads TGTGCCAGCAGTTTATTACCCACAGGGTATAATTCACCCCTCCACTTT.

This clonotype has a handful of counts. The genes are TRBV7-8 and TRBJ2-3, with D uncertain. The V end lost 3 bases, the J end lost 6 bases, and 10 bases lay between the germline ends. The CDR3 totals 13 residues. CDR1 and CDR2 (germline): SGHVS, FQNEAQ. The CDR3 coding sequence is TGTGCCAGCAGCTTTACGTCAGCGGATACGCAGTATTTT. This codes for CASSFTSADTQYF.

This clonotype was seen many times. Here the CDR3 reads CSESRGPEAFF. The CDR3 nucleotides are TGCAGCGAAAGCCGGGGGCCTGAAGCTTTCTTT. J is TRBJ1-1 and V is TRBV29-1, with D possibly TRBD1 on 6 matching bases. The CDR3 is made up of 11 amino acids. Germline CDR1 SQVTM, CDR2 ANQGSEA. The V end was cut by 7 bases, the J end by 6 bases, with 12 bases between.

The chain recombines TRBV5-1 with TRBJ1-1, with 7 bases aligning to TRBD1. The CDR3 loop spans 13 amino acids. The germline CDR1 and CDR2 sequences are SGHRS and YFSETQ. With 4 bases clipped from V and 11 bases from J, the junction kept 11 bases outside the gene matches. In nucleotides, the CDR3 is TGCGCCAGCAGCGCAGACAGGGCCTCTAGGGCTTTCTTT. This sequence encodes CASSADRASRAFF.

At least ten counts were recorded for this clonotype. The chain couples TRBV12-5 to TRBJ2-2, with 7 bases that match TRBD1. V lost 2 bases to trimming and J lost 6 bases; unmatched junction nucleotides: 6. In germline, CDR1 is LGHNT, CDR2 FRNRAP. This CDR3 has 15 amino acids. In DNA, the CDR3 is TGTGCTAGTGGTTTGTTCGCAGGGGGACCCGGGGAGCTGTTTTTT. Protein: CASGLFAGGPGELFF. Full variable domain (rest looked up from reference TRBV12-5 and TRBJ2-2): DARVTQTPRHKVTEMGQEVTMRCQPILGHNTVFWYRQTMMQGLELLAYFRNRAPLDDSGMPKDRFSAEMPDATLATLKIQPSEPRDSAVYFCASGLFAGGPGELFFGEGSRLTVL.

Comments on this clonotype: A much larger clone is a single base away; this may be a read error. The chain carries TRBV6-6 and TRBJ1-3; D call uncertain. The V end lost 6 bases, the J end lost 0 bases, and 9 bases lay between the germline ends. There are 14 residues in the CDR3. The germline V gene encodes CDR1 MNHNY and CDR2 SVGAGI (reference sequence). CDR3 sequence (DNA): TGTGCCAGCAGCGTAGGCAGCTCTGGAAACACCATATATTTT. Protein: CASSVGSSGNTIYF.

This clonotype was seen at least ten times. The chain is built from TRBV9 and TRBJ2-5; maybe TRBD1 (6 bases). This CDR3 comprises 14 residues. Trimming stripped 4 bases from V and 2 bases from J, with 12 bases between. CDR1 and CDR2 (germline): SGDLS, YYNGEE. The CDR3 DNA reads TGTGCCAGCAGCATTGGGACAACACAAGAGACCCAGTACTTC. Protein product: CASSIGTTQETQYF.